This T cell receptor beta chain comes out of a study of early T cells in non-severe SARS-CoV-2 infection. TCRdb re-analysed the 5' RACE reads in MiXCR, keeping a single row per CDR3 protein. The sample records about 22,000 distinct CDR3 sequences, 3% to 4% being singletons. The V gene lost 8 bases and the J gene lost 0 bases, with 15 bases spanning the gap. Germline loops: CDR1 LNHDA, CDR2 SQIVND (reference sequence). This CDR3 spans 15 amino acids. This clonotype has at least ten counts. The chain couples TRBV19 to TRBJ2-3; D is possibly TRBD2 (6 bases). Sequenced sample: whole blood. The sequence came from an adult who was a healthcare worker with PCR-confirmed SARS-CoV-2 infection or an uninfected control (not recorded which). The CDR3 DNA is TGTGCCAGTGGAACCGGGACTTTCAGCACAGATACGCAGTATTTT. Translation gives CASGTGTFSTDTQYF.